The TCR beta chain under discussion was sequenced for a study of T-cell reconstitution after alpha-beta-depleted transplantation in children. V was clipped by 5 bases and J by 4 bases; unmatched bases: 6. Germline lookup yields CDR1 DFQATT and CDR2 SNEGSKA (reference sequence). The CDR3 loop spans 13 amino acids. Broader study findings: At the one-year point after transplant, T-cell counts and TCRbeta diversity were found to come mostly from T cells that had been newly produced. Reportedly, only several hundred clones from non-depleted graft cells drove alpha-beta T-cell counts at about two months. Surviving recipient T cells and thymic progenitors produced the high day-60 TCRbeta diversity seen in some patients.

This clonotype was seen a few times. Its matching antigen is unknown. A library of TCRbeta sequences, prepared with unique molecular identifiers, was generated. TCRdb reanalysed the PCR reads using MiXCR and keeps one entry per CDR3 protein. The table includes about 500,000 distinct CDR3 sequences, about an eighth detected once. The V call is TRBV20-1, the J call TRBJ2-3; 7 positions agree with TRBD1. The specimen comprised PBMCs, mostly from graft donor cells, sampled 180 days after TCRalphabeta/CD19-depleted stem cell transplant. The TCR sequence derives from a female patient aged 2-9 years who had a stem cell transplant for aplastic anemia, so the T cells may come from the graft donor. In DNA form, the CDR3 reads TGCAGTGCTTCTACAGGGGAAGCAGATACGCAGTATTTT. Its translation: CSASTGEADTQYF.